This T cell receptor (beta chain) was identified in a study of blood T cell repertoires in COVID-19. At the level of the study: Researchers got acute and convalescent COVID-19 samples from the United States, Italy and Spain.

The CDR3 is 14 amino acids. In its sample, this clone was seen a few times. Clones were read by immunoSEQ multiplex PCR, and TCRdb kept only the in-frame ones, dropping some. The table shows approximately 250,000 clones, with about nine tenths occurring only once. The sequence came from a woman aged 25 to 39 with acute COVID-19. The chain links TRBV21-1 to TRBJ1-2. TRBV21-1 is a pseudogene. Sequencing was carried out using PBMCs or T cells enriched from blood (not recorded which). CDR3 in amino acids: CASFGGQRDYGYTF. In DNA form, the CDR3 reads TGTGCCAGCTTCGGGGGGCAGCGAGACTATGGCTACACCTTC.